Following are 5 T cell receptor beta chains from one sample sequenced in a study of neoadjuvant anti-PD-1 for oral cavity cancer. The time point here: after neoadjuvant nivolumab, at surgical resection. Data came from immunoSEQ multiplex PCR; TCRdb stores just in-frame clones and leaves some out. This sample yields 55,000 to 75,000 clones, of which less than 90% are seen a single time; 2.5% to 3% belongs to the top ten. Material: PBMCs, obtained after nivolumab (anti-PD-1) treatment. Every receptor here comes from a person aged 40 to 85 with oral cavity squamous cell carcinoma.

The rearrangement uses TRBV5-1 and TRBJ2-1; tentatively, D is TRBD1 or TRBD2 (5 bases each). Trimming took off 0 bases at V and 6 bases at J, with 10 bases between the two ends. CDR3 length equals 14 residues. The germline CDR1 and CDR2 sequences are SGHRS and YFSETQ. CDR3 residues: CASSLASGPNEQFF. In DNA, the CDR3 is TGCGCCAGCAGCTTGGCCTCGGGGCCCAATGAGCAGTTCTTC.

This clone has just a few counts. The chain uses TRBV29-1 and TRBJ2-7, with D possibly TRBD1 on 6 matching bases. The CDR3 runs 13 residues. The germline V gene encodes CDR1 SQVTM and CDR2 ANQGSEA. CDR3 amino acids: CNRLDRHHLSEYF. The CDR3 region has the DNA TGCAACCGACTGGACAGACACCACCTAAGCGAATACTTC.

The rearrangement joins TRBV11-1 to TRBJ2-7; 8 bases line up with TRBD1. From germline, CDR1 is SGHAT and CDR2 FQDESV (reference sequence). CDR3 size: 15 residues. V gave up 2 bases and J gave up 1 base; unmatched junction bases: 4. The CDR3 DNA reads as TGTGCCAGCAGCTTATTGGGGACAGGATCCTACGAGCAGTACTTC. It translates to CASSLLGTGSYEQYF.

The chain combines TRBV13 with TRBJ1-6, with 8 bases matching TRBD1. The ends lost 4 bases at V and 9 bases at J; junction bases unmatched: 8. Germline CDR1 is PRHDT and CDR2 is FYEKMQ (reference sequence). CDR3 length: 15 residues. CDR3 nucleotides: TGTGCCAGCAGCTCCCGGACAGGGATGGGTTCACCCCTCCACTTT. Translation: CASSSRTGMGSPLHF.

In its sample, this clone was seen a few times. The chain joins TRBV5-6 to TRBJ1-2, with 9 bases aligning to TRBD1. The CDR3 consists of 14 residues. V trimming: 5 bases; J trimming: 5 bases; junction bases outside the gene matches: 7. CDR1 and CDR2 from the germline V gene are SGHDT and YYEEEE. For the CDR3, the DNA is TGTGCCAGCAGTAAGGGACAGGGTTTGTATGGCTACACCTTC. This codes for CASSKGQGLYGYTF.